These 8 T cell receptor beta chains share one sample of origin, sequenced in a study of blood T cell repertoires in COVID-19. Method: immunoSEQ multiplex PCR; TCRdb's copy keeps in-frame clones and lacks some. The data show 200,000 to 300,000 clones, with around nine tenths seen just once and around a tenth held by the top ten. Sequenced: peripheral blood. The receptors stem from a man aged 35 to 55 who had recovered from COVID-19.

The chain carries TRBV6-5 and TRBJ2-7; TRBD1 matches 7 bases. From germline, CDR1 is MNHEY and CDR2 SVGAGI. V trimming: 5 bases; J trimming: 1 base; junction bases outside the gene matches: 2. This CDR3 is 13 amino acids long. The DNA for the CDR3 is TGTGCCAGCAGTACACAGGGGTCCTACGAGCAGTACTTC. Protein sequence: CASSTQGSYEQYF.

This chain connects TRBV6-2 or TRBV6-3 to TRBJ2-1; no definite D call. V lost 3 bases, J lost 3 bases, and 6 bases lay in between. Germline CDR1 reads MNHEY; CDR2 reads SVGEGT. The CDR3 length is 13 residues. In nucleotides, the CDR3 is TGTGCCAGCAGTTATCCCGGCTACAATGAGCAGTTCTTC. This encodes CASSYPGYNEQFF.

The chain uses TRBV7-2 and TRBJ2-7, with 9 bases that match TRBD2. Germline CDR1 is SGHTA and CDR2 is FQGNSA. V lost 4 bases to trimming and J lost 2 bases; unmatched junction nucleotides: 9. This CDR3 comprises 16 residues. Here the CDR3 DNA reads TGTGCCAGCAGCTCCTATCGACTAGCGGCTACCTACGAGCAGTACTTC. Its protein product is CASSSYRLAATYEQYF. The entire variable domain, with the rest obtained from reference TRBV7-2 and TRBJ2-7, is as follows: GAGVSQSPSNKVTEKGKDVELRCDPISGHTALYWYRQSLGQGLEFLIYFQGNSAPDKSGLPSDRFSAERTGGSVSTLTIQRTQQEDSAVYLCASSSYRLAATYEQYFGPGTRLTVT.

The V and J genes are TRBV28 and TRBJ2-5; TRBD1 matches at 9 bases. Germline V gene data show CDR1 as MDHEN and CDR2 as SYDVKM. With V trimmed by 4 bases and J by 5 bases, 8 bases remained unmatched. The CDR3 is 15 amino acids. CDR3: CASSSLTGGGETQYF. CDR3 bases: TGTGCCAGCAGTTCCCTTACAGGGGGCGGGGAGACCCAGTACTTC.

This rearrangement joins TRBV9 to TRBJ2-7; tentative D call: TRBD2 (6 bases). Looked up from germline, CDR1 is SGDLS and CDR2 is YYNGEE. V lost 0 bases and J 0 bases, leaving 16 bases between the germline ends. CDR3 length: 17 residues. The CDR3 DNA reads TGTGCCAGCAGCGTAGGGGGCGCTGGGGGGACCTCCTACGAGCAGTACTTC. Protein: CASSVGGAGGTSYEQYF.

The V call is TRBV27, the J call TRBJ2-2; D possibly corresponds to TRBD2 (6 bases). CDR1 is MNHEY, CDR2 SMNVEV, per germline (reference sequence). V lost 3 bases to trimming and J lost 0 bases, with 17 bases between them. The CDR3 runs 18 residues. CDR3 bases: TGTGCCAGCAGTTTCCTGACTAGTTGGAAATCGAACACCGGGGAGCTGTTTTTT. Translation gives CASSFLTSWKSNTGELFF.

The chain is built from TRBV5-1 and TRBJ2-3; D is possibly TRBD2 (6 bases). The germline V and J ends were trimmed by 4 bases and 4 bases, with 16 bases remaining between them. The CDR3 length is 15 residues. In germline, CDR1 is SGHRS, CDR2 YFSETQ. The CDR3 coding sequence is TGCGCCAGCAGCCGGGACTCCCTTCCCGCAGATACGCAGTATTTT. It codes for CASSRDSLPADTQYF.

V and J are TRBV7-9 and TRBJ2-7; 8 bases line up with TRBD2. This CDR3 is 15 amino acids long. V lost 6 bases and J lost 2; bases outside the gene matches: 9. Looked up from germline, CDR1 is SEHNR and CDR2 is FQNEAQ (reference sequence). The CDR3 reads CASRSSGGLTYEQYF. The CDR3 coding sequence is TGTGCCAGCAGGTCCAGCGGGGGCCTCACCTACGAGCAGTACTTC.